Sample share makes the clone carrying this T cell receptor beta chain large. No antigen is known for it. This record belongs to a study of spatial heterogeneity in lung cancer. Study conclusions and caveats: Tumor mutation counts were tracked by expanded intratumoral alpha and beta TCR counts.

The sample's time point: sample taken at primary tumor resection. Samples were obtained from about 75 donors, all untreated early-stage non-small cell lung cancer patients. Tumor, nontumor lung or frozen PBMC supplied whole RNA that was sequenced unsorted. TCRdb fed the 5' RACE reads into MiXCR, producing one record per CDR3 protein. The sample comprises 2,000 to 2,500 distinct CDR3 sequences, 8% to 9.5% of which are singletons, and 10% to 15% rests with the top ten. Trimming pared 0 bases from V and 0 bases from J, leaving 19 bases between. Germline V gives CDR1 SQVTM, CDR2 ANQGSEA. This CDR3 is built from 18 residues.

This chain connects TRBV29-1 to TRBJ2-3; possibly TRBD2 for D (6 bases). The sequence was obtained from a male donor with early-stage non-small cell lung cancer. The input for sequencing was lung tumor tissue, taken at surgery. CDR3 nucleotides: TGCAGCGTTGAAGATTTGGGATACGAAGGGACTAGCACAGATACGCAGTATTTT. Protein sequence: CSVEDLGYEGTSTDTQYF.